The present T cell receptor beta chain was sequenced within a study of blood T cell repertoires in COVID-19. Overall study: The cDNA or gDNA used as material had been derived from T cells, B-cell-depleted T cells, or PBMCs.

This clone was observed a single time. Here immunoSEQ multiplex PCR was the method, and the copy in TCRdb shows in-frame clones only, minus some. This repertoire shows 170,000 or so clones, more than 75% found once; its top ten account for about 2.5%. The CDR3 sequence is 17 residues long. Trimming at V came to 0 bases and at J to 4 bases, leaving 8 bases not matched to a gene. The V gene's germline CDR1 is MGHRA and CDR2 YSYEKL. The chain has TRBV4-1 and TRBJ2-2; TRBD1 matches 7 bases. The sequencing input was peripheral blood. The origin of this receptor is a man aged 35 to 55 with active or convalescent COVID-19. CDR3 sequence reads: CASSQEAGGGFTGELFF. In DNA, the CDR3 is TGCGCCAGCAGCCAAGAGGCAGGGGGTGGGTTCACCGGGGAGCTGTTTTTT.